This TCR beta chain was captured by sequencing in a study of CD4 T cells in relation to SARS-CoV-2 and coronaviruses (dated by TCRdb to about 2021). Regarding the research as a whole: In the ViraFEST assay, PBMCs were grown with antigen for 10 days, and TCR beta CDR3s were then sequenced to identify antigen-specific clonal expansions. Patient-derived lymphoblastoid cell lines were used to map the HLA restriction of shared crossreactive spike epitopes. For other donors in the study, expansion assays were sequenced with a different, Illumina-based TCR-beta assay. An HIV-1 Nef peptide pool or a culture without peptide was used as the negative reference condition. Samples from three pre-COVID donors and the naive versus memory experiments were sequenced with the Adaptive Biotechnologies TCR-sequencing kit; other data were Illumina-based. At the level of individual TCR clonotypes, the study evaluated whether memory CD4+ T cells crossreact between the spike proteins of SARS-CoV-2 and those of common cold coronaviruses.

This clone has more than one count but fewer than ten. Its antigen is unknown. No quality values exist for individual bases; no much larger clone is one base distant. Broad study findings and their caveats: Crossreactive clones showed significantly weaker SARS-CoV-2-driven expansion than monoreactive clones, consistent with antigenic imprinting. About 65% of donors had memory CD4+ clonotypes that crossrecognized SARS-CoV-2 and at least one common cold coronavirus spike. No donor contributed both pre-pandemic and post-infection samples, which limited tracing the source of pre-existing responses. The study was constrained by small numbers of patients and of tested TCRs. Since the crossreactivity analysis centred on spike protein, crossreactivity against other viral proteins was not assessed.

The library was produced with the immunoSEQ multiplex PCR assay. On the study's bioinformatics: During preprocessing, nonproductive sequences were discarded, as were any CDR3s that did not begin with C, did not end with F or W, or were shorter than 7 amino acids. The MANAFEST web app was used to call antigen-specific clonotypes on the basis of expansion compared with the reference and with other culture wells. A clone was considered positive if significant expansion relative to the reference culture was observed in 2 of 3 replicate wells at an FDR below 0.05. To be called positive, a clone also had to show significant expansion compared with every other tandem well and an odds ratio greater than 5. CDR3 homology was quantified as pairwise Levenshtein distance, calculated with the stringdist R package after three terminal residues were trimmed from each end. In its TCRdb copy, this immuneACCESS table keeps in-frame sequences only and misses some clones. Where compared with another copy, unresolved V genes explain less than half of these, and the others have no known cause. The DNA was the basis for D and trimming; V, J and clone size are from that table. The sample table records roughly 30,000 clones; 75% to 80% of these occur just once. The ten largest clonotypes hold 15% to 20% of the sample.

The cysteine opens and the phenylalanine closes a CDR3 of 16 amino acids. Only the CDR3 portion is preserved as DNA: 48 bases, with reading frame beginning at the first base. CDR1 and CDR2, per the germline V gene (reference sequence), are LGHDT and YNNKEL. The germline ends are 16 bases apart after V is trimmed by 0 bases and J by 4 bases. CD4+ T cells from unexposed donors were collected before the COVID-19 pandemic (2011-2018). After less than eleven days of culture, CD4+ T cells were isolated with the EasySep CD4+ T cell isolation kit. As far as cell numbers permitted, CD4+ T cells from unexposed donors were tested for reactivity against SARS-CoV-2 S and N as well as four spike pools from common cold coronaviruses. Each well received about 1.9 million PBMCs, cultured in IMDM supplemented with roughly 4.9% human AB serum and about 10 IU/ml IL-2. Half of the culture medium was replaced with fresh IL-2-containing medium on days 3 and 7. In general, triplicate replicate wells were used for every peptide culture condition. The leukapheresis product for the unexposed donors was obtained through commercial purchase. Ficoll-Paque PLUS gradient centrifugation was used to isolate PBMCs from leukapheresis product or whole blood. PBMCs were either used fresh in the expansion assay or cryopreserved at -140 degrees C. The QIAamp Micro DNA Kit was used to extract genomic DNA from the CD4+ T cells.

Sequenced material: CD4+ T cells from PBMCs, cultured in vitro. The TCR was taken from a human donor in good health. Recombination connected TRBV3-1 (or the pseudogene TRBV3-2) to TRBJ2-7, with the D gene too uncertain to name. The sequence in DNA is TGTGCCAGCAGCCAAGATCCCCCCCAAAGAGGTTACGAGCAGTACTTC. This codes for CASSQDPPQRGYEQYF.